This record covers a single T cell receptor beta chain. The source of the sample is a study of blood T cell repertoires in COVID-19. In the study overall: From the United States, Italy and Spain came samples of acute and convalescent COVID-19. PBMCs, B-cell-depleted T cells, or T cells were the source of the cDNA or gDNA that made up the material.

Original processing notes: Reference gene primer amplification gave estimated nucleated cell counts. Assay: immunoSEQ multiplex PCR; the TCRdb copy retains only in-frame clones and omits some. V and J calls plus clone size are reproduced from that table; the DNA served to infer D and trimming. The sample lists 300,000 to 400,000 clones; around 87% were seen once. Trimming left V 8 bases short and J 9 bases short, with 11 bases between. This CDR3 region has 12 residues. Germline V gene sequence: CDR1 MNHNY, CDR2 SVGAGI (reference sequence). Recruited during active infection, patients (from Seattle) were subsequently followed longitudinally.

The V and J genes are TRBV6-6 and TRBJ1-6; no reliable D call. This sequence originates from a woman aged 60-75 years with COVID-19, enrolled during active disease. The specimen sequenced was peripheral blood. The CDR3 DNA sequence: TGTGCCAGCTGTAGTTCCGGTTCACCCCTCCACTTT. Its translation: CASCSSGSPLHF.